These 11 T cell receptor beta chains came from one sample sequenced in a study of human T cells and chemical hapten exposure. TCRdb analysed the RACE reads with MiXCR anew, one entry per CDR3 protein. Among 65,000 to 95,000 distinct CDR3 sequences, 6.6% were seen once, and the ten largest hold about 1.5%. The time point was: patch test 2, 6 weeks after DPC sensitization. Treatment meaning: therapeutic diphenylcyclopropenone sensitization with weekly scalp DPC. The sequencing used whole blood, collected in connection with sensitization to the hapten diphenylcyclopropenone (DPC). The receptors shown here come from a woman in her 30s with alopecia areata. Some clones in this sample may be carry-over from other donors' samples.

This clonotype has a count of ten or more. The chain carries TRBV5-4 and TRBJ2-3, with 9 bases that match TRBD2. V gave up 4 bases and J gave up 4 bases; unmatched junction bases: 4. Germline lookup yields CDR1 SGHNT and CDR2 YYREEE (reference sequence). The CDR3 loop spans 14 amino acids. The CDR3 spells CASSAGTSPDTQYF. CDR3 nucleotides: TGTGCCAGCAGCGCCGGGACTAGCCCAGATACGCAGTATTTT.

This clonotype was seen ten or more times. CDR3 in amino acids: CASSPPGPPLSTDTQYF. The CDR3 DNA is TGTGCCAGCAGCCCCCCGGGACCCCCCTTGAGCACAGATACGCAGTATTTT. The gene calls are TRBV12-3 or TRBV12-4 and TRBJ2-3; TRBD1 or TRBD2 may be the D gene (5 bases each). V gave up 6 bases and J gave up 0 bases, with 19 bases separating them. This CDR3 is built from 17 residues.

This clonotype appeared a few times. The V gene is TRBV10-1, the J gene TRBJ2-3; D may correspond to TRBD1 or TRBD2 (5 bases each). V was shortened by 4 bases and J by 5 bases, with 16 bases between the two germline ends. This CDR3 has 15 residues. From germline, CDR1 is WNHNN and CDR2 SYGVQD (reference sequence). The CDR3 sequence: CASSGVSGRGDTQYF. As DNA, the CDR3 is TGCGCCAGCAGTGGGGTTTCGGGGCGCGGAGATACGCAGTATTTT.

This clonotype was found many times. CDR3 nucleotide sequence: TGTGCCAGCAGCTCCCGGACAGGGGGGGATACGCAGTATTTT. Translating gives CASSSRTGGDTQYF. V is TRBV7-8 and J is TRBJ2-3; the match to TRBD1 covers 10 bases. CDR3 size: 14 residues. Germline V CDR1 and CDR2: SGHVS, FQNEAQ. J gave up 6 bases and V 4 bases, and 4 bases lay outside the gene matches.

This clonotype was recorded a few times. The rearrangement joins TRBV29-1 to TRBJ1-1; 7 bases match TRBD1. Germline V gene lookup returns CDR1 SQVTM and CDR2 ANQGSEA. The CDR3 spans 15 residues. After removal of 4 bases from V and 1 base from J, the junction contained 9 bases not matched to a gene. The CDR3 DNA sequence: TGCAGCGTTGGGTCTCCGGGACAGTCGAACACTGAAGCTTTCTTT. It is translated as CSVGSPGQSNTEAFF.

This clonotype was counted at least ten times. The J gene is TRBJ1-5, the V gene TRBV11-3; perhaps TRBD1 as D (6 bases). The CDR3 is 15 amino acids. Trimming shortened V by 4 bases and J by 0 bases, and 10 bases separated the two germline ends. Per germline, CDR1 SGHNT and CDR2 YENEEA. CDR3 bases: TGTGCCAGCAGCTCCCAGGGGATTAGCAATCAGCCCCAGCATTTT. This encodes CASSSQGISNQPQHF.

The chain combines TRBV20-1 with TRBJ2-7, with a weak D call TRBD1 (6 bases). This CDR3 has 15 residues. The germline V gene has CDR1 DFQATT and CDR2 SNEGSKA (reference sequence). The ends were cut back, 5 bases at V and 6 bases at J, with 23 bases in the middle. CDR3 sequence (DNA): TGCAGTGCTCGACATCCTAGACTGAGGGGGAGCGAGCAGTACTTC. This codes for CSARHPRLRGSEQYF.

This clonotype was detected many times. V usage is TRBV30 and J usage is TRBJ2-7; D is possibly TRBD1 (5 bases). There are 12 residues in the CDR3. V was clipped by 2 bases and J by 4 bases, with 9 bases between them. The germline V gene encodes CDR1 GTSNPN and CDR2 SVGIG (reference sequence). CDR3 protein: CAWSFQGYEQYF. In DNA, the CDR3 is TGTGCCTGGAGTTTCCAGGGTTACGAGCAGTACTTC.

This clonotype was counted ten times or more. V and J are TRBV12-3 or TRBV12-4 and TRBJ1-2, with 7 bases that match TRBD1. The trim removed 4 bases at V and 1 base at J, leaving 9 bases unmatched. CDR3 size: 16 residues. This CDR3 reads CASSSGQTLGNYGYTF. In DNA form, the CDR3 reads TGTGCCAGCAGTTCGGGACAGACTTTGGGTAACTATGGCTACACCTTC.

This clonotype came up many times. The chain combines TRBV6-5 with TRBJ2-1; 8 bases map to TRBD2. The CDR3 totals 14 residues. V shed 5 bases and J 9 bases; nucleotides not matched to a gene: 9. Per the germline V gene, CDR1 is MNHEY and CDR2 is SVGAGI. CDR3 sequence reads: CASSRGTRAVEQFF. The CDR3, as DNA: TGTGCCAGCAGTCGTGGGACTAGGGCCGTTGAGCAGTTCTTC.

This rearrangement joins TRBV27 to TRBJ2-7; D is possibly TRBD2 (6 bases). The V gene's germline CDR1 is MNHEY and CDR2 SMNVEV (reference sequence). The ends were cut back, 4 bases at V and 0 bases at J, with 22 bases in the middle. The length of the CDR3 is 18 residues. The CDR3 region has the DNA TGTGCCAGCAGTTCTCTCGGGGGACCCCTGACCGCCTCCTACGAGCAGTACTTC. It specifies CASSSLGGPLTASYEQYF.